This T cell receptor (beta chain) was profiled in a study of response to subunit inactivated influenza vaccine. Germline lookup yields CDR1 ENHRY and CDR2 SYGVKD. This CDR3 is built from 18 residues. Trimming at V came to 6 bases and at J to 0 bases, leaving 11 bases not matched to a gene. MiXCR, run by TCRdb on the RT-PCR reads, gives a single entry per CDR3 protein. This table has 700,000 to 800,000 distinct CDR3 sequences, under 20% appearing once. The chain couples TRBV10-3 to TRBJ2-7, with 13 bases aligning to TRBD2. The receptor was isolated from a man aged 45-65 years who received an inactivated influenza vaccine. Material: PBMCs from blood, obtained about 5 days after vaccination. CDR3 nucleotides: TGTGCCATCAGCGGGACTAGCGGGATATCCCTACCCTCCTACGAGCAGTACTTC. Translating it yields CAISGTSGISLPSYEQYF.